This T cell receptor (beta chain) was identified in a study of cytomegalovirus exposure and HLA in healthy donors. Researchers ran the PCR with 60 Vbeta and 13 Jbeta primers. Profiling relied on immunoSEQ multiplex PCR, and the TCRdb table lists in-frame clones only, not all of them. The sample includes 90,000 to 130,000 clones, approximately 80% of them seen just once. Germline V gives CDR1 MNHNS, CDR2 SASEGT. Trimming left V 2 bases short and J 1 base short, with 9 bases between. The CDR3 length is 14 residues. The chain joins TRBV6-1 to TRBJ2-7, with D maybe TRBD1 (6 bases). This receptor was identified in a woman aged 30 to 39 in good health and CMV-seronegative. Sequencing was performed on PBMCs. DNA of the CDR3: TGTGCCAGCAGTGAAACAGGGAGTTCCTACGAGCAGTACTTC. It yields the protein CASSETGSSYEQYF.